This T cell receptor beta chain was sequenced for a study of cytomegalovirus exposure and HLA in healthy donors (dated by TCRdb to about 2017). As for the study more broadly: According to an earlier analysis of 587 of the donors, some 170 million T cells yielded 117 million unique TCR beta sequences and about 300 Gb of sequence data. About 300 gigabases of sequencing data and roughly 81 million unique TCR sequences made up an early release that covered approximately 700 HLA-typed donors. The genetic ancestry cluster associated with self-reported Caucasian donors included roughly 84% of the 300 to 450 genotyped donors. The study aimed to test whether signatures of past pathogen exposure could be identified by cataloging public T cell receptors. Using immunosequencing, the study profiled T cell repertoires from 640 or so subjects and related those repertoires to cytomegalovirus serostatus. Along with the roughly 670-subject first cohort, a separate validation cohort of over a hundred different subjects was used. The study combined high-throughput TCR immunosequencing, statistical association of individual TCRs with disease status, and machine learning to predict cytomegalovirus infection status. A later analysis re-examined previously published TCR beta repertoires from more than 650 donors and added high-resolution HLA genotyping to investigate patterns of TCR occurrence. Rather than drawing on any new phenotypic data, the later analysis identified candidate immune exposures from TCR beta sequences and the way those sequences occurred across donors. In an earlier analysis of about 590 of the donors, high-throughput TCR beta sequencing was used to judge whether each TCR beta V gene segment behaved as functional or pseudogenic. Donor age, sex, ethnicity and CMV serostatus were compiled together with the repertoire data. A later genetic analysis took genome-wide SNP genotypes for about three fifths of the roughly 700 donors and used that subset as a discovery cohort. Every discovery cohort repertoire had been produced on one sequencing platform. Class I and class II HLA loci were covered by the typing at four-digit resolution. Typing coverage varied by locus: about 629-630 donors for A, B, C, DRB1 and DQB1; around 560 for DQA1; nearly 610 for DPA1; more than 450 for DPB1. Because of strong linkage in the cohort, four or five DR-DQ haplotypes were treated as single units for association and clustering. Among several hundred genotyped donors of the cohort, an average of roughly 230,000 unique TCR beta nucleotide sequences was sequenced per donor, of which roughly 17% were non-productive. The research as a whole found: A later analysis reported that several top co-occurrence clusters appeared linked to parvovirus B19, influenza, CMV and Epstein-Barr virus. In this cohort, only TCR beta chains were sequenced, and detectable features were limited by the absence of alpha or paired-chain data. Across donors, most TCR sequences were observed very rarely, whereas some public TCRs were present in many individuals. Linkage disequilibrium might explain the correlated functional status among segregating V segments, but an unknown experimental factor could not be ruled out. The earlier analysis of nearly 600 of the donors excluded 15 to 20 rarely observed V segments, including chromosome 9 orphons, because counts were too low. The classifier was reported to diagnose cytomegalovirus status with high specificity and sensitivity in both the original and validation cohorts. Roughly uniform sequencing depth across donors was assumed in presence/absence analyses, although this assumption may not hold. A cluster of highly shared sequence variants was judged likely to be a technical artifact of the sequencing pipeline. When HLA alleles, especially DR and DQ, strongly co-occurred, TCR associations were difficult to assign to individual alleles. The 87-base-pair reads could not distinguish some IMGT-functional V segments, including TRBV6-2 and TRBV6-3, so those segments were excluded. Specific HLA alleles were associated with 18,000 or so TCR beta sequences at a false discovery rate of 0.05 in a later analysis. Because HLA typing was missing for some donors at each locus, association tests included only the typed subset. It was suggested by the authors that the approach could potentially be generalized to other disease states and immunological phenotypes. A later analysis found that TCR association rates varied across HLA loci, with DRB1 alleles showing the most associated TCRs and HLA-C alleles the fewest. A later analysis found that most CMV-associated TCR beta chains appeared HLA-restricted, with HLA associations seemingly driven largely by CMV exposure. A later genetic analysis reported fewer N-insertions in productive TCRs among donors in an Asian-associated ancestry cluster than the roughly 700-donor mean. In a later analysis, HLA-associated TCR beta chains showed more clonal expansion and lower generation probabilities than non-associated chains that were equally common. A further reported finding was that TCR beta sequences accurately predicted the HLA-A and HLA-B alleles for most subjects in the first cohort. A later genetic analysis associated a missense DCLRE1C variant with V-gene and J-gene trimming of TCR beta chains, and an independent cohort replicated the association. Immune exposure information for the cohort was limited to CMV serostatus. The study listed 164 TCR beta chains as associated with cytomegalovirus. In vitro tests confirmed that a few of the cytomegalovirus-associated TCR beta chains recognize cytomegalovirus antigens. In an earlier analysis of fewer than 700 of the donors, most TCR beta V segments appeared in productive rearrangements about 87% or about 30% of the time, broadly matching IMGT annotations.

The cohort was made up of 500 to 800 healthy bone marrow donors. All cohort members were sampled while nominally healthy, although unrecorded immune exposures were likely present. The donor was CMV seropositive and was included in the group of 250 to 300 seropositive cohort members. A peripheral blood sample was provided by each donor, and peripheral blood mononuclear cells were used for TCR beta sequencing. The Qiagen DNeasy Blood Extraction Kit was used to extract genomic DNA from the blood cell samples. Taken from cysteine to phenylalanine, the CDR3 has 17 residues. This entry keeps only the CDR3 DNA: 51 bases, framed from base 1. The germline V gene supplies CDR1 MGHRA and CDR2 YSYEKL. Of note for this clone: There is no known antigen for this receptor. Germline is not matched at one junction end, which may reflect a read error.

Receptor amplification or capture employed the immunoSEQ multiplex PCR assay. The multiplex PCR relied on a mix of 60 forward primers for TCR Vbeta segments and 13 reverse primers for TCR Jbeta segments. Amplification of the CDR3 region of rearranged TCR beta genes was performed with a multiplex PCR assay on genomic DNA. The Illumina HiSeq System was used to sequence the amplified TCR beta libraries as 87-base-pair reads. As for the authors' bioinformatics: Across the 640 or so repertoires, a later analysis counted some 80 million unique TCR beta chains, 9.5 million to 13 million of which were shared by at least two donors. Raw reads were error-corrected and collapsed into unique sequences by a nearest-neighbor algorithm in which closely related sequences were merged to remove PCR and sequencing errors. Alignment of CDR3 sequences to IMGT reference sequences was used to assign V, D and J gene segments. For a sequence to be retained, at least a six-nucleotide match to both a V gene segment and a J gene segment was required. A rearrangement was called productive if the CDR3 had no stop codons and remained in frame with V and J, and every other rearrangement was called non-productive. Following IMGT convention, CDR3 was defined as the stretch from the second conserved V-encoded cysteine to the conserved J-encoded phenylalanine. Sequences without an unambiguous match to a single V gene segment were excluded from the earlier analysis of a few hundred of the donors. An earlier analysis of fewer than 750 of the donors called V segments functional above 56.7% productive rearrangements and segregating when the between-donor standard deviation exceeded 5%. To diagnose cytomegalovirus status from the catalog of TCR beta chain sequences, a statistical classification framework was built. A later analysis assigned V and J genes by comparing TCR nucleotide sequences with IMGT/GENE-DB human TR gene sequences. Using the TCRdist pipeline, a later analysis assigned CDR3 sequences along with most-parsimonious VDJ recombination scenarios. In a later analysis, each TCR beta chain was defined by its CDR3 amino acid sequence together with its V-gene family, and reads without a unique V-gene family were excluded. In a later analysis, a few hundred highly shared, low-generation-probability nucleotide sequences were removed to address suspected cross-contamination and a sequencing artifact. In a later analysis, a clonal expansion index for each public chain was calculated from normalized within-repertoire ranks of inferred template counts. Generation probabilities in a later analysis came from a VDJ recombination model fitted to out-of-frame rearrangements, and those results were checked against IGoR. Hypergeometric tests were used in a later analysis to score TCR-TCR, TCR-HLA and TCR-CMV co-occurrence, with a repertoire-size bias correction applied to the TCR pairs. To estimate false discovery rates, a later analysis permuted the HLA or CMV assignments 20 times. A later analysis grouped co-occurring TCRs with DBSCAN, adding TCRdist sequence similarity when clustering within HLA-allele-positive subsets. Repertoires with fewer than 30,000 or more than 120,000 public chains, plus five repertoires with anomalous nucleotide sharing, were excluded from co-occurrence clustering. What TCRdb holds here is the immuneACCESS table cut down to in-frame rearrangements. Part of the clones is not present; checked against another copy, under half of the missing clones reflect an unresolved V gene, and the others are unexplained. D and trimming were read from the DNA, whereas the V and J calls and clone size are those reported in that table. The table for this sample lists more than 150,000 clones; approximately 82% of them were counted only once. The leading ten clones occupy approximately 1.2% of the sample.

The chain employs TRBV4-1 and TRBJ2-7, with TRBD2 identical over 9 junction bases. The receptor comes from a girl aged 2 to 10 in good health and CMV-seropositive. Sequenced: PBMCs. The CDR3 protein sequence reads: CASSQEGRLAGSYEQYF. The DNA sequence is given as TGCGCCAGCAGCCAAGAAGGGCGGCTAGCGGGGTCCTACGAGCAATACTTC.